The T cell receptor beta chain under discussion was sequenced for a study of blood T cell repertoires in COVID-19. Study at large: There were acute and convalescent COVID-19 samples, and they came from the United States, Italy and Spain. T cells, B-cell-depleted T cells, or PBMCs supplied cDNA or gDNA.

Original processing methods: Estimates of nucleated cell counts were drawn from the amplification of reference gene primers. The method was immunoSEQ multiplex PCR; TCRdb's version includes in-frame clones alone and lacks a portion of them. Clone size and the V and J calls come from that table; the DNA yielded D and trimming. Among some 110,000 clones listed, 60% to 85% were seen once. CDR3 length: 12 amino acids. CDR1 is MNHNY and CDR2 is SVGAGI in the germline V gene (reference sequence). The V segment lost 4 bases and the J segment 8 bases; nucleotides outside the gene matches: 3. The rearrangement joins TRBV6-6 to TRBJ1-2, with 8 positions matching TRBD1. The sample consisted of peripheral blood. The TCR comes from a man between 65 and 85 years old with acute or convalescent COVID-19. CDR3 DNA sequence: TGTGCCAGCAGTTCGACAGGGGCCGGCTACACCTTC. Protein: CASSSTGAGYTF.